These 12 T cell receptor beta chains share one sample of origin, sequenced in a study of blood T cell repertoires in COVID-19. TCRdb's table, derived via immunoSEQ multiplex PCR, lists solely in-frame clones and lacks some. The data hold around 240,000 clones, with 70% to 90% observed a single time. Sequenced material: peripheral blood. These receptors were taken from a middle-aged man with acute or convalescent COVID-19.

The chain has TRBV3-1 (or the pseudogene TRBV3-2) and TRBJ2-1; TRBD2 matches at 14 bases. Losses at the gene ends were 5 bases for V and 8 bases for J; bases not matched to a gene: 11. The germline V gene has CDR1 LGHDT and CDR2 YNNKEL (reference sequence). The CDR3 is made up of 17 amino acids. CDR3 in DNA: TGTGCCAGCAGCTCCGGACTAGCGGGGGGCTTGTGGGATGAGCAGTTCTTC. Encoded protein: CASSSGLAGGLWDEQFF.

The chain links TRBV9 to TRBJ1-1, with D possibly being TRBD1 (6 bases). There are 17 residues in the CDR3. V was clipped by 3 bases and J by 6 bases, with 24 bases between them. CDR1 and CDR2 (germline): SGDLS, YYNGEE. This chain's CDR3 is CASSGEEDSIGHSEAFF. CDR3 bases: TGTGCCAGCAGCGGAGAGGAGGACAGCATAGGTCACTCTGAAGCTTTCTTT.

This clone was counted a few times. The rearrangement links TRBV28 to TRBJ1-2, with a tentative D call TRBD1 (6 bases). Germline lookup yields CDR1 MDHEN and CDR2 SYDVKM. Trimming cost V 7 bases and J 3 bases, with 18 bases left between them. There are 15 residues in the CDR3. This CDR3 is CASTPDWGLDYGYTF. The CDR3 DNA reads TGTGCCAGCACTCCAGACTGGGGGCTTGACTATGGCTACACCTTC.

This clone came up a few times. V usage is TRBV6-4 and J usage is TRBJ2-2; D remains ambiguous. The CDR3 sequence is 13 residues long. Deletions cut 0 bases from V and 5 bases from J, with 4 bases between. CDR1 and CDR2 from the germline V gene are MRHNA and SNTAGT. Here the CDR3 reads CASSDSATGELFF. The CDR3 nucleotides are TGTGCCAGCAGTGACTCGGCAACCGGGGAGCTGTTTTTT.

CDR3 nucleotide sequence: TGTGCCAGCAGCTTAGCTGAGGCAACCCACAATGAGCAGTTCTTC. As protein: CASSLAEATHNEQFF. The genes are TRBV7-6 and TRBJ2-1; D call uncertain. Germline CDR1 and CDR2: SGHVS and FNYEAQ. The ends were cut back, 0 bases at V and 5 bases at J, with 11 bases in the middle. This CDR3 is built from 15 residues.

The chain has TRBV6-5 and TRBJ2-1; 8 bases are shared with TRBD2. The V segment lost 6 bases and the J segment 7 bases; nucleotides outside the gene matches: 5. Germline CDR1 is MNHEY and CDR2 is SVGAGI. CDR3 length equals 13 residues. The CDR3 protein is CASRTPGGNEQFF. The CDR3 DNA follows: TGTGCCAGCAGAACGCCGGGGGGGAATGAGCAGTTCTTC.

This chain joins TRBV10-3 and TRBJ1-1; D not certain. This CDR3 is built from 13 residues. V was trimmed by 9 bases and J by 5 bases, leaving 16 bases between them. The germline gives CDR1 ENHRY, CDR2 SYGVKD. The CDR3 sequence: CAIAGRLYTEAFF. The CDR3 region has the DNA TGTGCCATTGCCGGGAGGTTGTATACTGAAGCTTTCTTT.

V gene TRBV2 combines with J gene TRBJ1-1, with D unclear. The germline V gene has CDR1 SNHLY and CDR2 FYNNEI. V was trimmed by 6 bases and J by 1 base, leaving 9 bases between them. The CDR3 runs 13 residues. This chain's CDR3 is CASSERGNTEAFF. CDR3 coding DNA: TGTGCCAGCAGCGAACGGGGGAACACTGAAGCTTTCTTT.

The chain uses TRBV28 and TRBJ1-5, with D possibly TRBD1 on 5 matching bases. The CDR3 length is 15 residues. The germline V and J ends were trimmed by 4 bases and 1 base, with 11 bases remaining between them. CDR1 is MDHEN and CDR2 is SYDVKM in the germline V gene. The CDR3 bases are TGTGCCAGCAGTTACGACAGTTACAGCAATCAGCCCCAGCATTTT. Protein product: CASSYDSYSNQPQHF.

The V call is TRBV7-2, the J call TRBJ1-5; D not resolved. The CDR3 consists of 14 residues. Germline assignment: CDR1 SGHTA and CDR2 FQGNSA. V lost 7 bases, J lost 3 bases, and 13 bases lay in between. Here the CDR3 reads CASTDMPNNQPQHF. The CDR3 DNA reads as TGTGCCAGCACCGACATGCCTAACAATCAGCCCCAGCATTTT.

J is TRBJ1-4 and V is TRBV7-8; a weak D match, TRBD1 (5 bases). Trimming left V 5 bases short and J 8 bases short, with 15 bases between. CDR1 and CDR2 (germline): SGHVS, FQNEAQ. This CDR3 spans 14 amino acids. As DNA, the CDR3 is TGTGCCAGCAGCCCCGGGGGGATCGGGGAAAAACTGTTTTTT. Protein sequence: CASSPGGIGEKLFF. Filled out from reference TRBV7-8 and TRBJ1-4, the complete variable domain reads GAGVSQSPRYKVAKRGQDVALRCDPISGHVSLFWYQQALGQGPEFLTYFQNEAQLDKSGLPSDRFFAERPEGSVSTLKIQRTQQEDSAVYLCASSPGGIGEKLFFGSGTQLSVL.

This chain uses TRBV24-1 with TRBJ2-2; possibly TRBD1 for D (5 bases). The CDR3 is made up of 16 amino acids. Trimming removed 0 bases from V and 5 bases from J, with 12 bases in between. Germline V gene data show CDR1 as KGHDR and CDR2 as SFDVKD. CDR3: CATSDLRQGNTGELFF. Written as DNA, the CDR3 is TGTGCCACCAGTGATTTGCGGCAGGGAAATACCGGGGAGCTGTTTTTT.